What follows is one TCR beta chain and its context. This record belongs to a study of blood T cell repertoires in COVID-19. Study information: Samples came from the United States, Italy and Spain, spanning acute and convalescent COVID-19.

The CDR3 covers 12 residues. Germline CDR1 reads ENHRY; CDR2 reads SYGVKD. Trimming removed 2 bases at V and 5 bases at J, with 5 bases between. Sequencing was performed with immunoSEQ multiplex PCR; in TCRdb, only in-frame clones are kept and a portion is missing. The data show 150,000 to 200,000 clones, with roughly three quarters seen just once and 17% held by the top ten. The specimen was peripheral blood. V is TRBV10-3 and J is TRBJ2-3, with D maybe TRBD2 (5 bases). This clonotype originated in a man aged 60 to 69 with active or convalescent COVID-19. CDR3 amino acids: CAISEGGDTQYF. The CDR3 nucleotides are TGTGCCATCAGTGAGGGAGGAGATACGCAGTATTTT.